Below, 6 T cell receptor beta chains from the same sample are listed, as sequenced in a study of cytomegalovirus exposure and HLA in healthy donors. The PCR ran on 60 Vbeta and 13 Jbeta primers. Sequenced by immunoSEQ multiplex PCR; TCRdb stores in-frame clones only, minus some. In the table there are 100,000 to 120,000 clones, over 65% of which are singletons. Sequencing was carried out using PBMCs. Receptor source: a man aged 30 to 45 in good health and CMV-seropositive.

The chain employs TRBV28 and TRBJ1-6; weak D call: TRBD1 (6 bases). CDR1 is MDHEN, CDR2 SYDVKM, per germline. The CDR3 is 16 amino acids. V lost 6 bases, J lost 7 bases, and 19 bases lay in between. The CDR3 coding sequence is TGTGCCAGCAGATCGGTACAAGGGAGGGGGAATTCACCCCTCCACTTT. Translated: CASRSVQGRGNSPLHF. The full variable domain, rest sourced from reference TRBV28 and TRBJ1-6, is DVKVTQSSRYLVKRTGEKVFLECVQDMDHENMFWYRQDPGLGLRLIYFSYDVKMKEKGDIPEGYSVSREKKERFSLILESASTNQTSMYLCASRSVQGRGNSPLHFGNGTRLTVT.

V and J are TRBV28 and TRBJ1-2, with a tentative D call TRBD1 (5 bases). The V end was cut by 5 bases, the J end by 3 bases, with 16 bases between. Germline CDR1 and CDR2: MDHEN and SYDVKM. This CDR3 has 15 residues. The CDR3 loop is CASSPARQGHYGYTF. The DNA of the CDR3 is TGTGCCAGCAGTCCTGCTCGGCAGGGCCACTATGGCTACACCTTC.

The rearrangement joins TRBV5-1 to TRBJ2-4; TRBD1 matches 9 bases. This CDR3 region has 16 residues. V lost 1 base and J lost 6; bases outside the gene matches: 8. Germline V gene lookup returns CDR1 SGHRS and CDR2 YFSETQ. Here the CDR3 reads CASSLQTGGGTNIQYF. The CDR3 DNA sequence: TGCGCCAGCAGCTTGCAAACAGGGGGCGGAACAAACATTCAGTACTTC.

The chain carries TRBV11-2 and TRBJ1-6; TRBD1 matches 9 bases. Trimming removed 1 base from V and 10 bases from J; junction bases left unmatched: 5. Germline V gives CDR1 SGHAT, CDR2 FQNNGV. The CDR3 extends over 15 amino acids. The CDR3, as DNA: TGTGCCAGCAGCTTAGGGACAGGGGTTGGGTCACCCCTCCACTTT. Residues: CASSLGTGVGSPLHF.

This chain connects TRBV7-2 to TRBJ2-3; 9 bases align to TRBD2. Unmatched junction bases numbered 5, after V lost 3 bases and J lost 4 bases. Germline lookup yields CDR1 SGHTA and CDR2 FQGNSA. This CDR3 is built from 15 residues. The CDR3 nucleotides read TGTGCCAGCAGCTTGGTGGCTAGCGGGGCAGATACGCAGTATTTT. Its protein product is CASSLVASGADTQYF.

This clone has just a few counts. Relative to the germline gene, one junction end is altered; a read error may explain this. The DNA for the CDR3 is TGTGCCAGCACCTTAGGTAACTCCTATAATTCACCCCTCCACTTT. This gives the protein CASTLGNSYNSPLHF. The genes are TRBV7-2 and TRBJ1-6; D call uncertain. Germline CDR1 SGHTA, CDR2 FQGNSA. This CDR3 spans 15 amino acids. The full variable domain, its missing parts supplied by reference TRBV7-2 and TRBJ1-6, is GAGVSQSPSNKVTEKGKDVELRCDPISGHTALYWYRQSLGQGLEFLIYFQGNSAPDKSGLPSDRFSAERTGGSVSTLTIQRTQQEDSAVYLCASTLGNSYNSPLHFGNGTRLTVT.